These T cell receptor beta chains were read from a single sample in a study of identical twins. MiXCR was run by TCRdb on the 5' RACE reads, yielding one entry per CDR3 protein. This sample has around 250,000 distinct CDR3 sequences, with approximately 12% found just once. These data also featured in a second study, about yellow fever vaccine responses in identical twins.

Sequenced sample: memory (CD45RO+) T cells sorted from blood. The source of these receptors is a woman younger than 35 in good health. Each CDR3 is given with its conserved first and last residue. The D gene is left open where the match is weak. Not every row has a clone size; where given, it reads once, few, many or a size class.

v_gene	j_gene	d_gene	abundance	CDR3nt	CDR3aa
TRBV19	TRBJ2-7	NA	few	TGTGCCTCCCGGGACAACGCCATTCAGTCCGAGCAGTACTTC	CASRDNAIQSEQYF
TRBV5-1	TRBJ2-7	NA	few	TGCGCCAGCAGCTTGGGGCTAGCGAAGTCCTACGAGCAGTACTTC	CASSLGLAKSYEQYF
TRBV25-1	TRBJ2-1	TRBD2	NA	TGTGCCAGCAGTGAATACACTAGCGGGACCCACAATGAGCAGTTCTTC	CASSEYTSGTHNEQFF
TRBV4-2	TRBJ2-1	TRBD2	NA	TGTGCCAGCAGCACAGGACTAGCGGGAGGTTCTAGGGACAATGAGCAGTTCTTC	CASSTGLAGGSRDNEQFF
TRBV11-2	TRBJ2-3	NA	many	TGTGCCAGCAGCCCACGCAAGACGGATACGCAGTATTTT	CASSPRKTDTQYF
TRBV6-2/TRBV6-3	TRBJ2-1	TRBD2	few	TGTGCCAGCAGTCAAGGACTAGCGGGACCCACGGGAGATGAGCAGTTCTTC	CASSQGLAGPTGDEQFF
TRBV13	TRBJ2-6	NA	many	TGTGCCAGTGCATTAAATGGGGCCAACGTCCTGACTTTC	CASALNGANVLTF
TRBV20-1	TRBJ2-1	TRBD2	many	TGCAGTGCTAGGGGTATCAGCGGGGGGTTCAATGAGCAGTTCTTC	CSARGISGGFNEQFF
TRBV28	TRBJ1-1	NA	many	TGTGCCAGCAGCCTATTCTCGACAGGGAACACTGAAGCTTTCTTT	CASSLFSTGNTEAFF
TRBV6-5	TRBJ2-2	NA	NA	TGTGCCAGCAGTTTTACAAATACACCTCTAAACACCGGGGAGCTGTTTTTT	CASSFTNTPLNTGELFF
TRBV20-1	TRBJ1-1	NA	NA	TGCAGTGCTCCCAAGAGTAGGGAGAACACTGAAGCTTTCTTT	CSAPKSRENTEAFF
TRBV11-2	TRBJ2-7	NA	NA	TGTGCCAGCAGCCCGAGAGGTACAGGGCGTTCCTACGAGCAGTACTTC	CASSPRGTGRSYEQYF
TRBV20-1	TRBJ1-1	NA	NA	TGCAGTGCTAGAGGAGGCTGGGGGAATGAAGCTTTCTTT	CSARGGWGNEAFF
TRBV6-1	TRBJ1-1	NA	few	TGTGCCAGCAGTGAATCCTGGGTGAACACTGAAGCTTTCTTT	CASSESWVNTEAFF
TRBV23-1	TRBJ2-7	NA	NA	TGCGCCAGCAGTCAGGGGGTCCAATCCTACGAGCAGTACTTC	CASSQGVQSYEQYF
TRBV7-9	TRBJ2-4	NA	medium-sized	TGTGCCAGCAGCAGCCAGGGCTTGGACATTCAGTACTTC	CASSSQGLDIQYF
TRBV5-1	TRBJ2-2	TRBD2	NA	TGCGCCAGCAGCTTGAGCCTAGCGGGGGGGCATGTCGCCGGGGAGCTGTTTTTT	CASSLSLAGGHVAGELFF
TRBV6-2/TRBV6-3	TRBJ2-7	NA	few	TGTGCCAGCAGTGCCGGGCTCCCCCGGGGCTACGAGCAGTACTTC	CASSAGLPRGYEQYF
TRBV20-1	TRBJ2-1	TRBD2	once	TGCAGTGCTAGGACTAGCGGGAGCAATGAGCAGTTCTTC	CSARTSGSNEQFF
TRBV24-1	TRBJ2-1	NA	few	TGTGCCACCAGTTCTATGTCTGGTTTGGACTACAATGAGCAGTTCTTC	CATSSMSGLDYNEQFF
TRBV9	TRBJ1-2	NA	NA	TGTGCCAGCAGCGTAGGGAGGACGGTTACTAACTATGGCTACACCTTC	CASSVGRTVTNYGYTF
TRBV15	TRBJ2-1	TRBD1	NA	TGTGCCACCAGCAGAGAGGGACAGGGAAGATACAATGAGAAGTTCTTC	CATSREGQGRYNEKFF
TRBV4-3	TRBJ2-1	TRBD2	many	TGCGCCAGCAGCCAACGGACTAGCGGGAGGTTCTACAATGAGCAGTTCTTC	CASSQRTSGRFYNEQFF
TRBV18	TRBJ1-1	TRBD1	NA	TGTGCCAGCTCACGGACAGGGGAGGAAGCTTTCTTT	CASSRTGEEAFF
TRBV19	TRBJ2-5	NA	few	TGTGCCAGTAGCGGGAGTAGACAAGAGACCCAGTACTTC	CASSGSRQETQYF
TRBV14	TRBJ2-1	TRBD2	NA	TGTGCCAGCAGCCCACTAGCGGTGGGGAATGAGCAGTTCTTC	CASSPLAVGNEQFF
TRBV6-2/TRBV6-3	TRBJ1-5	NA	NA	TGTGCCAGCAGTTATGGTGCCGCAGGGAGTCAGCCCCAGCATTTT	CASSYGAAGSQPQHF
TRBV5-5	TRBJ1-3	TRBD1	few	TGTGCCAGCAGCCTCCAACAGGGGGTTTCTGGAAACACCATATATTTT	CASSLQQGVSGNTIYF
TRBV20-1	TRBJ1-1	NA	few	TGCAGTGCTAGATCAGCTCAGGGAAAGGGGACTGAAGCTTTCTTT	CSARSAQGKGTEAFF